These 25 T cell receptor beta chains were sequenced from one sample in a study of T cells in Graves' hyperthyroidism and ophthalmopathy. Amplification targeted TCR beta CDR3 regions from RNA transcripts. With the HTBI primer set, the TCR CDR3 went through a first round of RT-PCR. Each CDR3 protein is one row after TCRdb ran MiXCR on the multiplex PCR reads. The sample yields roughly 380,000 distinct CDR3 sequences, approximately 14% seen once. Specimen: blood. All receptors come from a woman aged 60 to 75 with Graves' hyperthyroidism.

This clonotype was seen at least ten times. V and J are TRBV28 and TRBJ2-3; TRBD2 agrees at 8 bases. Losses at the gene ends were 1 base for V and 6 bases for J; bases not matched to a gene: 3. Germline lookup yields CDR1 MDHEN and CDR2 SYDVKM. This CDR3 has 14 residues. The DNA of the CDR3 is TGTGCCAGCAGTTTATCGGGACTAGAGGATACGCAGTATTTT. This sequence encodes CASSLSGLEDTQYF.

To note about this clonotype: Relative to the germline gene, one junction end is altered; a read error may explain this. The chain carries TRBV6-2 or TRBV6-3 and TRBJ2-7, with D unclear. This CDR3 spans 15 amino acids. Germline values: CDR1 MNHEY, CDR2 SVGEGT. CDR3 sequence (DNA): TGTGCCAGCAGTTACTTAACCCCTGCCTCCTACAAGCAGTACTTC. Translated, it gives CASSYLTPASYKQYF.

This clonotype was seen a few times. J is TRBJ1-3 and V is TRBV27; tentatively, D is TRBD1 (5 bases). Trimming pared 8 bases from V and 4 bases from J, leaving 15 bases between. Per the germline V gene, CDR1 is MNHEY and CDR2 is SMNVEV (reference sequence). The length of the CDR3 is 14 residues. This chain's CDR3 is CASRRGGYGNTIYF. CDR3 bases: TGTGCCAGCCGCCGGGGGGGGTACGGAAACACCATATATTTT.

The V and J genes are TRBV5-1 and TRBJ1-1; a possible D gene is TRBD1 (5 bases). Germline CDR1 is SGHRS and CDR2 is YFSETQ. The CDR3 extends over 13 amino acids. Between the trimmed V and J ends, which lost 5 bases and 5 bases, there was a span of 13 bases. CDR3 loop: CASRPGAGTEAFF. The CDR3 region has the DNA TGCGCCAGCAGGCCCGGGGCAGGGACTGAAGCTTTCTTT.

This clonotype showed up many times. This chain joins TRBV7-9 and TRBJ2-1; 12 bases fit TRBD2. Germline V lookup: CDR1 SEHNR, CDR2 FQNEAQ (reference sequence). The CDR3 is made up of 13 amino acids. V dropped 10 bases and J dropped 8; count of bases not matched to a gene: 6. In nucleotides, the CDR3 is TGTGCCACCAGGACTAGCGGGACCTATGAGCAGTTCTTC. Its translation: CATRTSGTYEQFF.

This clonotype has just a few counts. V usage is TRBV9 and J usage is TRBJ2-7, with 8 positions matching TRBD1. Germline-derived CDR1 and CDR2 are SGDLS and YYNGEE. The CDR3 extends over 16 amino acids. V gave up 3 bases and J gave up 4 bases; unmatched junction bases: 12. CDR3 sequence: CASSATPGTGPYEQYF. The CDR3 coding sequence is TGTGCCAGCAGCGCCACTCCCGGGACAGGTCCTTACGAGCAGTACTTC.

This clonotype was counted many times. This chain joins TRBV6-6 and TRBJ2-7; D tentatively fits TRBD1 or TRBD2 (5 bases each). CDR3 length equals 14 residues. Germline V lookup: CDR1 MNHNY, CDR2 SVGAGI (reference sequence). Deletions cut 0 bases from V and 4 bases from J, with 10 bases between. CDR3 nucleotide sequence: TGTGCCAGCAGTTACTCGACGGGACCGTACGAGCAGTACTTC. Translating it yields CASSYSTGPYEQYF.

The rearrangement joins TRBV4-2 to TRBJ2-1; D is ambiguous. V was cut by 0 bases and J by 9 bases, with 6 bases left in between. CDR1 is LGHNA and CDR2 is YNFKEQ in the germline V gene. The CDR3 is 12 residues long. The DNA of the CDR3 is TGTGCCAGCAGCCAAGAAGGGCGTGAGCAGTTCTTC. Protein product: CASSQEGREQFF.

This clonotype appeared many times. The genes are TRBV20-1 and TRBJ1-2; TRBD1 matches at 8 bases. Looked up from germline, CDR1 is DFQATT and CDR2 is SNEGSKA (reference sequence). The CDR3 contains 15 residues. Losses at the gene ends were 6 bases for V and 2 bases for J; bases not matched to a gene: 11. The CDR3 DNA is TGCAGTGCCCCCCAAGCCGGGACAGGAAACTATGGCTACACCTTC. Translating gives CSAPQAGTGNYGYTF.

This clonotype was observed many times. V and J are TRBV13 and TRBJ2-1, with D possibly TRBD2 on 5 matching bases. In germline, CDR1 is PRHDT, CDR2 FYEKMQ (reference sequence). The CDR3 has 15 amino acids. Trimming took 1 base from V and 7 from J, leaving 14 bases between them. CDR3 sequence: CASSLAKLARNEQFF. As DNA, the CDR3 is TGTGCCAGCAGCTTAGCGAAGCTAGCCCGTAATGAGCAGTTCTTC.

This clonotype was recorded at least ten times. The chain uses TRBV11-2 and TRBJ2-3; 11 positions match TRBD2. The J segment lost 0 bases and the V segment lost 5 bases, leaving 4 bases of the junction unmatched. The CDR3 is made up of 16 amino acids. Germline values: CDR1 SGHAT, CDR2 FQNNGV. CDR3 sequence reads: CASSAGLAESTDTQYF. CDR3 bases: TGTGCCAGCAGCGCGGGACTAGCGGAGAGCACAGATACGCAGTATTTT. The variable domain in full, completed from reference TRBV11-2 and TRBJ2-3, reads EAGVAQSPRYKIIEKRQSVAFWCNPISGHATLYWYQQILGQGPKLLIQFQNNGVVDDSQLPKDRFSAERLKGVDSTLKIQPAKLEDSAVYLCASSAGLAESTDTQYFGPGTRLTVL.

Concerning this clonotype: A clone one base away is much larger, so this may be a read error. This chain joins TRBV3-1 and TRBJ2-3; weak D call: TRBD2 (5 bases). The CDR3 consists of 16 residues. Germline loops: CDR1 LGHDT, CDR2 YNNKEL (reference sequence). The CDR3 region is CASSQDWERSIDTQYF. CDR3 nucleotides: TGTGCCAGCAGCCAAGATTGGGAGCGTAGCATAGATACGCAGTATTTT.

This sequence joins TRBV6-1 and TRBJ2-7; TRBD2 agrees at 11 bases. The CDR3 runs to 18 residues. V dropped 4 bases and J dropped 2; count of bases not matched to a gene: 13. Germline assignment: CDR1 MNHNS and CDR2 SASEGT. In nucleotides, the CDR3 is TGTGCCAGCAGTGCAGCTAGCGGGAGGAAGTATCCCGCCTACGAGCAGTACTTC. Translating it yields CASSAASGRKYPAYEQYF.

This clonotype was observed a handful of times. Here the CDR3 reads CASSRGQGLTEAFF. The CDR3 DNA reads as TGTGCCAGCAGCCGGGGACAGGGTCTGACTGAAGCTTTCTTT. The chain couples TRBV5-5 to TRBJ1-1, with 9 bases matching TRBD1. CDR3 size: 14 residues. Trimming cost V 4 bases and J 5 bases; bases outside gene matches: 6. Germline-derived CDR1 and CDR2 are SGHKS and YYEKEE (reference sequence).

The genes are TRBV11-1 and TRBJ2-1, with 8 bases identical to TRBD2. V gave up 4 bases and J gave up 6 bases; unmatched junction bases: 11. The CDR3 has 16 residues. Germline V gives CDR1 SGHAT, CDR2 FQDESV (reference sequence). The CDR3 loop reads CASSSGGWGLVNEQFF. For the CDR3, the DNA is TGTGCCAGCAGCTCGGGGGGGTGGGGCCTGGTCAATGAGCAGTTCTTC.

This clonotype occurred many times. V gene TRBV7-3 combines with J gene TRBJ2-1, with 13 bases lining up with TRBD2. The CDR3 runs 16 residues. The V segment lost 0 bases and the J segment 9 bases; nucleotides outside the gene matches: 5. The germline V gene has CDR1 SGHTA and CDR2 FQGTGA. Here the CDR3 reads CASSLTGTSGKGEQFF. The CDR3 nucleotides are TGTGCCAGCAGCTTAACCGGGACTAGCGGGAAGGGTGAGCAGTTCTTC.

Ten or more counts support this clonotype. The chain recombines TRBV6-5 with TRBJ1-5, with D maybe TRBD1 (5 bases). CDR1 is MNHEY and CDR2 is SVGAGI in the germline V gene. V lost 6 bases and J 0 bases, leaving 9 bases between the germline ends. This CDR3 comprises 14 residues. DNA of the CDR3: TGTGCCAGCAGGGCAGGGTATAGCAATCAGCCCCAGCATTTT. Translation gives CASRAGYSNQPQHF.

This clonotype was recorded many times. The DNA of the CDR3 is TGCGCCAGCCGCCAGACTAGGGGGGGCACAGATACGCAGTATTTT. Amino acids: CASRQTRGGTDTQYF. The chain recombines TRBV10-2 with TRBJ2-3; D may be TRBD1 or TRBD2 (6 bases each). The CDR3 runs 15 residues. Germline lookup yields CDR1 WSHSY and CDR2 SAAADI. The V gene lost 8 bases and the J gene lost 1 base, with 16 bases spanning the gap.

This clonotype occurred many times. CDR3 region: CASRPGREIYEQYF. For the CDR3, the DNA is TGTGCCAGCAGGCCCGGCCGGGAGATATACGAGCAGTACTTC. The chain uses TRBV6-1 and TRBJ2-7, with D tentatively TRBD2 (6 bases). The germline V gene has CDR1 MNHNS and CDR2 SASEGT. CDR3 length: 14 amino acids. Trimming shortened V by 6 bases and J by 4 bases, and 16 bases separated the two germline ends.

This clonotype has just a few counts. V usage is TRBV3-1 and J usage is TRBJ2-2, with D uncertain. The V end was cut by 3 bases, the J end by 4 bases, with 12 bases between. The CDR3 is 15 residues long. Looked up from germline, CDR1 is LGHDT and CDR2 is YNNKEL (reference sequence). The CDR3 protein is CASSQGFLRTGELFF. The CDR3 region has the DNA TGTGCCAGCAGCCAGGGATTCCTCCGCACCGGGGAGCTGTTTTTT.

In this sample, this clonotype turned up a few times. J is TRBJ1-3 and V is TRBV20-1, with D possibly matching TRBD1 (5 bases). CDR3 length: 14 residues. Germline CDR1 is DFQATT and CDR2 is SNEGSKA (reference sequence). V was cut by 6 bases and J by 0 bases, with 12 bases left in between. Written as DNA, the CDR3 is TGCAGTGCCACAAGCAGGGTCTCTGGAAACACCATATATTTT. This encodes CSATSRVSGNTIYF.

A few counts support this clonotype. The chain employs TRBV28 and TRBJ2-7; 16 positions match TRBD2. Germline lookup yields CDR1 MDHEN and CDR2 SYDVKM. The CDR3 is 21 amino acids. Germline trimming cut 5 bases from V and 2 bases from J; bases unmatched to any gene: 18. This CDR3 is CASSRTGTSGRALTAPYEQYF. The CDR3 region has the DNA TGTGCCAGCAGTCGTACCGGGACTAGCGGGAGGGCCTTGACGGCCCCCTACGAGCAGTACTTC.

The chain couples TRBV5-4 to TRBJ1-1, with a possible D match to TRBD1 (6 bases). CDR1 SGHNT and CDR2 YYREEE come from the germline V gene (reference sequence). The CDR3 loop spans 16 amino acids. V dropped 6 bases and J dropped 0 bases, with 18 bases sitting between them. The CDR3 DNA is TGTGCCAGCAACTTCCAAGGGGGAAGGCTGAACACTGAAGCTTTCTTT. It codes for CASNFQGGRLNTEAFF. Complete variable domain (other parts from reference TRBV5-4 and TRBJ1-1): ETGVTQSPTHLIKTRGQQVTLRCSSQSGHNTVSWYQQALGQGPQFIFQYYREEENGRGNFPPRFSGLQFPNYSSELNVNALELDDSALYLCASNFQGGRLNTEAFFGQGTRLTVV.

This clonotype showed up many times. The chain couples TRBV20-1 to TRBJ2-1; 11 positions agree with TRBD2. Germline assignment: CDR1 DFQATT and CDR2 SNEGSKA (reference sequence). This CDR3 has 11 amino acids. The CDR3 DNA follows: TGCAGCGGACTAGCGGGCAATGAGCAGTTCTTC. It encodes CSGLAGNEQFF.

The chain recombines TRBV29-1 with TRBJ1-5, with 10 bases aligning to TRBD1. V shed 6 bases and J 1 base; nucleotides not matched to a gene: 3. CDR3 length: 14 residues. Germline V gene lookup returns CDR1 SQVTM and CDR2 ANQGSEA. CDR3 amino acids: CSVRTGGSNQPQHF. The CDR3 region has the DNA TGCAGCGTGCGGACAGGGGGAAGCAATCAGCCCCAGCATTTT.